This TCR beta chain stems from a study of T-cell reconstitution after alpha-beta-depleted transplantation in children. This clonotype was counted ten times or more. Unique molecular identifiers tagged the TCRbeta library. TCRdb reprocessed the PCR reads with MiXCR, giving one entry per CDR3 protein. The sample comprises a few hundred thousand distinct CDR3 sequences, approximately 10% of which are singletons, and 4.5% to 6.5% rests with the top ten. The ends lost 0 bases at V and 4 bases at J; junction bases unmatched: 4. Germline lookup yields CDR1 DFQATT and CDR2 SNEGSKA (reference sequence). The CDR3 runs 14 residues.

This sequence was found in a human donor who donated a stem cell graft to a child with acute myeloid leukemia. The chain employs TRBV20-1 and TRBJ2-5; 8 bases map to TRBD2. The sample was PBMCs from the stem cell graft donor, taken from the stem cell graft. CDR3 loop: CSARDPLAGETQYF. The CDR3 region has the DNA TGCAGTGCTAGAGATCCGCTAGCGGGAGAGACCCAGTACTTC.